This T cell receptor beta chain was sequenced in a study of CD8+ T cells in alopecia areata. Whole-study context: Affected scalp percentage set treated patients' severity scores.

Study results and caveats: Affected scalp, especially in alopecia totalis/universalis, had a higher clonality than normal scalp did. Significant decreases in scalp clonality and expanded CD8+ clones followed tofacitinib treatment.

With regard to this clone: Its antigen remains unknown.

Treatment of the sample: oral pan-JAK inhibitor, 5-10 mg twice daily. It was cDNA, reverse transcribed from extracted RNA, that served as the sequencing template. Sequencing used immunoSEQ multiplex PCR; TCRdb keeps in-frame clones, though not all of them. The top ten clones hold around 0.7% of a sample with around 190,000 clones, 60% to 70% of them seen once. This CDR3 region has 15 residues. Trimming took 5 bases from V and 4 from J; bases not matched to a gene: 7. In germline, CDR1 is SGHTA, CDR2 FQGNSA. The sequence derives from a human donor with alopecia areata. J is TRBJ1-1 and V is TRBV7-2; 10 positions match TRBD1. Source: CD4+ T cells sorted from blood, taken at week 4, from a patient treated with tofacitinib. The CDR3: CASSIDRGLRTEAFF. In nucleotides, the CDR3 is TGTGCCAGCAGCATCGACAGGGGGCTTCGCACTGAAGCTTTCTTT.